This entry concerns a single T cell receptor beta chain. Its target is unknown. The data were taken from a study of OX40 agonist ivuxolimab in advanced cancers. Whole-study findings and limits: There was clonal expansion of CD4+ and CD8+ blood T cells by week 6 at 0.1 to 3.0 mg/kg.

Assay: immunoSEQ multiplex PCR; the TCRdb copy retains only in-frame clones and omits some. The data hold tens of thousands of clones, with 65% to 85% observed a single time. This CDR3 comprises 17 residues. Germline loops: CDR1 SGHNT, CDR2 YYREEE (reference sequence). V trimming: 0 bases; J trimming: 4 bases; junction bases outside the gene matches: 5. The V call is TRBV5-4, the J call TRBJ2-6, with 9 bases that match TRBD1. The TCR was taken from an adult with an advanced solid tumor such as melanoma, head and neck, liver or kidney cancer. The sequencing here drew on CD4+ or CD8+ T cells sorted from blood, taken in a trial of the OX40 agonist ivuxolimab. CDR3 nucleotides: TGTGCCAGCAGCTTGGGGGACAGGGTTTCAGGGGCCAACGTCCTGACTTTC. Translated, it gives CASSLGDRVSGANVLTF.